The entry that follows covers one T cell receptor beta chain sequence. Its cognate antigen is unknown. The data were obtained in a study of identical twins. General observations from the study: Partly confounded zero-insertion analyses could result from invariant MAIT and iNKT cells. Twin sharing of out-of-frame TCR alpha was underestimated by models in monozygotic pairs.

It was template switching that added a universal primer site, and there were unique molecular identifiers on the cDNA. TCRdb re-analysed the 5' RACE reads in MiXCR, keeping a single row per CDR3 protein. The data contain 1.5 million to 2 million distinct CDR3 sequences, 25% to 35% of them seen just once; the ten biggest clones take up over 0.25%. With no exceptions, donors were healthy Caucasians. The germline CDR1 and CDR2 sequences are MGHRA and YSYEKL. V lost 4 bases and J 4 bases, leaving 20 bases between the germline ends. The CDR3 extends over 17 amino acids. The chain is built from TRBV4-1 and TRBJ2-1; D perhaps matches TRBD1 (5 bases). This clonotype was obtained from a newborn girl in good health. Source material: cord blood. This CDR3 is CASSPVVVGVAYNEQFF. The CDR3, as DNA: TGCGCCAGCAGCCCCGTCGTTGTAGGGGTGGCATACAATGAGCAGTTCTTC.